One sample yielded the 11 T cell receptor beta chains listed below, sequenced in a study of radiation and T cells in renal cell carcinoma. The protocol was immunoSEQ multiplex PCR, while the TCRdb copy is restricted to in-frame clones and leaves out a portion. The sample shows tens of thousands of clones, 85% of them seen only once. Time point: blood 4 weeks post-SBRT, at nephrectomy. Indicated treatment: 15 Gy SBRT to primary tumor, nephrectomy 4 weeks later. The sequences come from blood, collected from a patient whose treatment included radiotherapy and nephrectomy. The source is a man aged 50 to 60 with renal cell carcinoma.

The chain carries TRBV27 and TRBJ1-1; 7 nucleotides align to TRBD1. The germline V gene has CDR1 MNHEY and CDR2 SMNVEV (reference sequence). Unmatched junction bases numbered 3, after V lost 1 base and J lost 1 base. The CDR3 has 15 residues. CDR3 amino acids: CASSLFGTENTEAFF. CDR3 DNA: TGTGCCAGCAGTTTATTTGGGACAGAGAACACTGAAGCTTTCTTT.

V usage is TRBV6-5 and J usage is TRBJ2-3, with TRBD1 matching over 8 bases. After removal of 7 bases from V and 0 bases from J, the junction contained 6 bases not matched to a gene. CDR3 length equals 15 residues. Germline assignment: CDR1 MNHEY and CDR2 SVGAGI. The CDR3 DNA reads TGTGCCAGCATCCCGGACAGGGCTAGCACAGATACGCAGTATTTT. Amino acids: CASIPDRASTDTQYF.

This clone appeared once. The chain's CDR3 is CASLRGLYLYEQYF. The CDR3 DNA reads TGTGCCAGCCTTCGGGGACTATACTTGTACGAGCAGTACTTC. This chain uses TRBV2 with TRBJ2-7; 7 positions agree with TRBD2. This CDR3 region has 14 residues. With 8 bases clipped from V and 4 bases from J, the junction kept 11 bases outside the gene matches. CDR1 SNHLY and CDR2 FYNNEI come from the germline V gene. Together with reference TRBV2 and TRBJ2-7, the CDR3 gives the full variable domain: EPEVTQTPSHQVTQMGQEVILRCVPISNHLYFYWYRQILGQKVEFLVSFYNNEISEKSEIFDDQFSVERPDGSNFTLKIRSTKLEDSAMYFCASLRGLYLYEQYFGPGTRLTVT.

The DNA of the CDR3 is TGTGCCAGCAGCCGTGACCTAGCGTCCACAGATACGCAGTATTTT. Its protein is CASSRDLASTDTQYF. The chain recombines TRBV5-4 with TRBJ2-3; a possible D gene is TRBD2 (6 bases). The V and J ends lost 4 bases and 2 bases respectively, with 14 bases between them. Germline V gene data show CDR1 as SGHNT and CDR2 as YYREEE (reference sequence). The CDR3 extends over 15 amino acids.

The count of this clone is one. The V and J genes are TRBV19 and TRBJ1-5, with 11 bases aligning to TRBD1. Germline V gives CDR1 LNHDA, CDR2 SQIVND (reference sequence). The CDR3 is made up of 20 amino acids. After removal of 5 bases from V and 2 bases from J, the junction contained 17 bases not matched to a gene. The chain's CDR3 is CASSPSPRDRGFFGNQPQHF. The CDR3 nucleotides read TGTGCCAGTAGTCCCTCCCCCCGGGACAGGGGGTTTTTCGGCAATCAGCCCCAGCATTTT.

This rearrangement joins TRBV28 to TRBJ2-7; D remains unclear. The germline V gene has CDR1 MDHEN and CDR2 SYDVKM. Trimming removed 6 bases at V and 3 bases at J, with 3 bases between. The CDR3 loop spans 10 amino acids. The CDR3, as DNA: TGTGCCAGCAGCCACTACGAGCAGTACTTC. Amino acid sequence: CASSHYEQYF.

The V call is TRBV28, the J call TRBJ1-1; D call uncertain. Germline CDR1 is MDHEN and CDR2 is SYDVKM. Trimming cost V 5 bases and J 0 bases, with 10 bases left between them. This CDR3 has 14 amino acids. The CDR3: CASSGGRLNTEAFF. CDR3 sequence (DNA): TGTGCCAGCAGTGGCGGCAGGCTGAACACTGAAGCTTTCTTT.

The V call is TRBV7-2, the J call TRBJ1-5; 7 nucleotides match TRBD1. V dropped 4 bases and J dropped 5; count of bases not matched to a gene: 5. This CDR3 comprises 14 residues. The V gene's germline CDR1 is SGHTA and CDR2 FQGNSA. The CDR3 nucleotides read TGTGCCAGCAGCTACAGGGGAGGCGATCAGCCCCAGCATTTT. Translated: CASSYRGGDQPQHF. The variable domain in full, completed from reference TRBV7-2 and TRBJ1-5, reads GAGVSQSPSNKVTEKGKDVELRCDPISGHTALYWYRQSLGQGLEFLIYFQGNSAPDKSGLPSDRFSAERTGGSVSTLTIQRTQQEDSAVYLCASSYRGGDQPQHFGDGTRLSIL.

The rearrangement links TRBV10-1 to TRBJ2-7; a weak D match, TRBD1 (6 bases). This CDR3 comprises 12 residues. The germline V gene has CDR1 WNHNN and CDR2 SYGVQD (reference sequence). Trimming cost V 10 bases and J 7 bases, with 17 bases left between them. The CDR3: CAISTGKGEQYF. The CDR3 DNA sequence: TGCGCCATCTCTACAGGGAAAGGAGAGCAGTACTTC.

V and J are TRBV5-6 and TRBJ2-3; 14 bases align to TRBD2. The CDR3 sequence is 15 residues long. With V trimmed by 6 bases and J by 6 bases, 6 bases remained unmatched. Germline V gene sequence: CDR1 SGHDT, CDR2 YYEEEE. CDR3 DNA sequence: TGTGCCAGCAACGGACTAGCGGGAGGAGGGGATACGCAGTATTTT. Its protein is CASNGLAGGGDTQYF.

This clone was detected only a few times. The chain links TRBV5-4 to TRBJ2-3; 7 bases align to TRBD2. Germline V gene sequence: CDR1 SGHNT, CDR2 YYREEE (reference sequence). V shed 0 bases and J 1 base; nucleotides not matched to a gene: 5. The CDR3 extends over 16 amino acids. The CDR3 DNA reads as TGTGCCAGCAGCTTGGCCGGACGGGGGGGCACAGATACGCAGTATTTT. Translated: CASSLAGRGGTDTQYF.